This TCR beta chain stems from a study of T cells in Graves' hyperthyroidism and ophthalmopathy. Germline lookup yields CDR1 SGHRS and CDR2 YFSETQ. Trimming removed 6 bases at V and 5 bases at J, with 11 bases between. CDR3 size: 12 residues. The TCR beta CDR3 regions underwent amplification using RNA transcripts as the source. The primer set for the first-round RT-PCR of the TCR CDR3 was HTBI. TCRdb redid the calling of the multiplex PCR reads with MiXCR, one entry per CDR3 protein. Counted here are about 740,000 distinct CDR3 sequences, around 13% occurring once; the ten biggest clones make up roughly 10%. Details on this clonotype: Its antigen is unidentified.

Stable Graves' hyperthyroidism denoted no ophthalmopathy progression over 18 months. Newly diagnosed hyperthyroidism patients aged 18 to 65 years had disease lasting under 2 months. Lactation, pregnancy, other autoimmune disease or uncontrolled infection led to exclusion of patients. General study results and limits: The majority of expanded thyroid clonotypes above 0.001 also appeared in blood.

The origin of this receptor is a woman younger than 30 with Graves' hyperthyroidism. The sample consisted of blood. The J gene is TRBJ2-5, the V gene TRBV5-1; no firm D call. The CDR3 DNA follows: TGCGCCAGCACCGCTTCTACGGAGACCCAGTACTTC. This translates into CASTASTETQYF.